This entry describes one T cell receptor beta chain. The data were obtained in a study of blood T cells in healthy people across ages. Using a J-beta primer mix together with a sample-barcoded 5' primer, a second PCR was run for roughly 6 to 12 cycles. TCRdb re-called the 5' RACE reads through MiXCR, storing one row per CDR3 protein. Of about 1,400,000 distinct CDR3 sequences listed, roughly 40% are singletons. The V gene lost 4 bases and the J gene lost 4 bases, with 21 bases spanning the gap. The CDR3 runs 17 residues. The chain is built from TRBV12-3 or TRBV12-4 and TRBJ2-3, with D perhaps matching TRBD2 (6 bases). This receptor was identified in a woman aged 18-35 years in good health. The sequencing input was blood. The CDR3 sequence is CASSSRAPSSVADTQYF. In DNA, the CDR3 is TGTGCCAGCAGTTCACGGGCTCCCTCTAGCGTCGCAGATACGCAGTATTTT.